What follows are 9 T cell receptor beta chains derived from one specimen sequenced in a study of cytomegalovirus exposure and HLA in healthy donors. Here immunoSEQ multiplex PCR was the method, and the copy in TCRdb shows in-frame clones only, minus some. The sample yields roughly 130,000 clones, almost 90% seen once. Sequencing was performed on PBMCs. These receptor sequences come from a young man in good health and CMV-seronegative.

This chain joins TRBV25-1 and TRBJ2-1, with TRBD2 identical over 8 bases. V was clipped by 5 bases and J by 2 bases; unmatched bases: 11. Germline V CDR1 and CDR2: MGHDK, SYGVNS. The CDR3 is made up of 17 amino acids. CDR3 sequence (DNA): TGTGCCAGCAGTCCCGCCGGGGGGGCGGGACCCTACAATGAGCAGTTCTTC. Translated: CASSPAGGAGPYNEQFF.

This chain links TRBV6-6 with TRBJ1-1; 7 bases fit TRBD1. This CDR3 region has 16 residues. Germline CDR1 reads MNHNY; CDR2 reads SVGAGI (reference sequence). Trimming took 5 bases from V and 0 from J; bases not matched to a gene: 9. CDR3 region: CASSRGQDLLNTEAFF. As DNA, the CDR3 is TGTGCCAGCAGTAGAGGACAGGACCTCCTGAACACTGAAGCTTTCTTT.

The chain has TRBV10-2 and TRBJ2-1; D ambiguous. The ends were cut back, 4 bases at V and 9 bases at J, with 16 bases in the middle. This CDR3 contains 14 residues. CDR1 WSHSY and CDR2 SAAADI come from the germline V gene. The CDR3 loop is CASSGPDRPGEQFF. The CDR3 DNA reads TGCGCCAGCAGTGGACCGGATCGACCAGGTGAGCAGTTCTTC.

This chain joins TRBV7-6 and TRBJ2-2; 7 bases match TRBD1. V was clipped by 5 bases and J by 1 base; unmatched bases: 10. Germline loops: CDR1 SGHVS, CDR2 FNYEAQ. This CDR3 comprises 17 residues. Here the CDR3 reads CASSPERYRGNTGELFF. The CDR3 DNA reads TGTGCCAGCAGCCCCGAACGATACAGGGGGAACACCGGGGAGCTGTTTTTT.

This sequence joins TRBV18 and TRBJ1-1, with 9 bases matching TRBD1. Germline trimming cut 3 bases from V and 4 bases from J; bases unmatched to any gene: 0. The CDR3 has 13 amino acids. Germline CDR1 is KGHSH and CDR2 is LQKENI. Here the CDR3 DNA reads TGTGCCAGCTCACCGGGACAGGGCACTGAAGCTTTCTTT. It codes for CASSPGQGTEAFF.

This chain connects TRBV9 to TRBJ2-2; D perhaps matches TRBD1 (6 bases). V was cut by 3 bases and J by 2 bases, with 11 bases left in between. In germline, CDR1 is SGDLS, CDR2 YYNGEE. This CDR3 region has 15 residues. The CDR3 DNA follows: TGTGCCAGCAGCGCTAGACAGGAAAACACCGGGGAGCTGTTTTTT. This codes for CASSARQENTGELFF.

The gene calls are TRBV4-2 and TRBJ1-2, with D possibly matching TRBD1 (6 bases). The V end was cut by 5 bases, the J end by 3 bases, with 19 bases between. The CDR3 sequence is 16 residues long. In germline, CDR1 is LGHNA, CDR2 YNFKEQ. Here the CDR3 reads CASSAQTLGADYGYTF. The CDR3 nucleotides read TGTGCCAGCAGCGCCCAAACCCTGGGGGCTGACTATGGCTACACCTTC.

The chain joins TRBV5-1 to TRBJ2-7, with D possibly TRBD1 on 6 matching bases. V was trimmed by 0 bases and J by 4 bases, leaving 14 bases between them. Germline V gene data show CDR1 as SGHRS and CDR2 as YFSETQ. There are 15 residues in the CDR3. The CDR3 loop is CASSLADPRGYEQYF. The CDR3 bases are TGCGCCAGCAGCTTGGCCGACCCAAGGGGGTACGAGCAGTACTTC.

This clone has just one count. This chain joins TRBV4-2 and TRBJ2-1, with 8 positions matching TRBD2. The CDR3 is 19 residues long. In germline, CDR1 is LGHNA, CDR2 YNFKEQ. Trimming removed 0 bases from V and 4 bases from J; junction bases left unmatched: 14. Here the CDR3 DNA reads TGTGCCAGCAGCCAAGAAAAACGTCAGAGCGGGAGTCCATACAATGAGCAGTTCTTC. Residues: CASSQEKRQSGSPYNEQFF.